Listed below are T cell receptor beta chains from one sample, sequenced in a study of T cell responses to AZD1222 COVID-19 vaccine. Repertoires were generated with immunoSEQ multiplex PCR, while TCRdb's copy carries only in-frame clones and drops some. The table records around 140,000 clones, around 85% of them present only once. Material: peripheral blood, obtained on day 0 of AZD1222 vaccination. Receptors originate from an adult in good health. The CDR3 runs from the conserved cysteine through the conserved F or W. A D gene is named only where the DNA matches it firmly. Clone size is given for some rows only: seen once, a few or many times, or a class if the clone is expanded.

j_call d_call v_call clone_size cdr3_aa cdr3_nt
TRBJ2-7 TRBD2 TRBV7-2 . CASSLQIAGGPRPEQYF TGTGCCAGCAGCTTACAAATAGCGGGAGGCCCGCGGCCCGAGCAGTACTTC
TRBJ2-7 TRBD2 TRBV11-2 . CASSFSLYSGSLYF TGTGCCAGCAGCTTCTCGCTGTATAGCGGGAGTTTGTACTTC
TRBJ1-3 . TRBV12-3/TRBV12-4 once CASASAPGNTIYF TGTGCCAGCGCCTCGGCGCCGGGAAACACCATATATTTT
TRBJ1-2 TRBD1 TRBV5-1 . CASSGDSGYGYTF TGCGCCAGCAGCGGGGACAGTGGCTATGGCTACACCTTC
TRBJ1-5 . TRBV10-3 . CAISGKASNQPQHF TGTGCCATCAGTGGAAAAGCCAGCAATCAGCCCCAGCATTTT
TRBJ2-3 TRBD2 TRBV24-1 . CATSDAGTSGDTQYF TGTGCCACCAGTGACGCCGGGACTAGCGGAGATACGCAGTATTTT
TRBJ1-2 . TRBV20-1 . CSAPRRPGYTF TGCAGTGCTCCCCGGAGACCTGGCTACACCTTC
TRBJ1-2 . TRBV5-1 . CASSSFGGYGYTF TGCGCCAGCAGCTCCTTTGGAGGTTATGGCTACACCTTC
TRBJ1-5 . TRBV19 once CASSGGPGQPQHF TGTGCCAGTAGTGGAGGCCCGGGTCAGCCCCAGCATTTT
TRBJ1-4 TRBD1 TRBV7-9 . CASSLFRGLGNEKLFF TGTGCCAGCAGCTTATTCAGGGGGTTGGGTAATGAAAAACTGTTTTTT
TRBJ2-3 TRBD1 TRBV27 medium-sized CASSLWDRDTGTQYF TGTGCCAGCAGTTTATGGGACAGGGACACTGGTACGCAGTATTTT
TRBJ2-2 TRBD1 TRBV5-8 . CASTSHRGVGELFF TGTGCCAGCACCTCTCACAGGGGTGTCGGGGAGCTGTTTTTT